Listed here is a single T cell receptor (beta chain). The antigen is undetermined. This entry belongs to a study of cytomegalovirus exposure and HLA in healthy donors. The PCR had 60 Vbeta and 13 Jbeta primers. TCRdb's copy holds only in-frame clones and misses some; the assay was immunoSEQ multiplex PCR. The repertoire consists of 100,000 to 150,000 clones, with roughly 10% occurring once and the leading ten covering 4.6%. CDR1 and CDR2 (germline): MNHEY, SMNVEV (reference sequence). Trimming stripped 6 bases from V and 5 bases from J, with 16 bases between. CDR3 length equals 14 residues. Study findings and constraints: Cytomegalovirus status was reportedly diagnosed by the classifier with high sensitivity and specificity.

The sequence was collected from a woman under 30 in good health and CMV-seropositive. Sequenced: PBMCs. The genes are TRBV27 and TRBJ1-1; D possibly corresponds to TRBD1 (6 bases). In nucleotides, the CDR3 is TGTGCCAGCAGACCGATAAACAGGGAAACTGAAGCTTTCTTT. Protein sequence: CASRPINRETEAFF.